This TCR beta chain was profiled in a study of identical twins. Study results and caveats: Carriage of fewer insertions was seen in abundant cord blood beta clonotypes, whereas memory repertoires showed none.

Through template switching, a universal primer site was introduced, and the cDNA contained unique molecular identifiers. TCRdb ran MiXCR on the 5' RACE reads and lists one entry per CDR3 protein. Of about 390,000 distinct CDR3 sequences listed, roughly 9% are singletons. This clonotype appeared a few times. Antigen: not known. Germline CDR1 reads DFQATT; CDR2 reads SNEGSKA (reference sequence). The length of the CDR3 is 14 residues. The V gene is TRBV20-1, the J gene TRBJ2-7; tentative D call: TRBD2 (6 bases). The clonotype originates from a woman between 50 and 59 years old in good health. The sample comprised naive T cells sorted from blood. CDR3 sequence: CSARRGLFSYEQYF. DNA of the CDR3: TGCAGCGCCAGGCGGGGACTCTTCTCCTACGAGCAGTACTTC.